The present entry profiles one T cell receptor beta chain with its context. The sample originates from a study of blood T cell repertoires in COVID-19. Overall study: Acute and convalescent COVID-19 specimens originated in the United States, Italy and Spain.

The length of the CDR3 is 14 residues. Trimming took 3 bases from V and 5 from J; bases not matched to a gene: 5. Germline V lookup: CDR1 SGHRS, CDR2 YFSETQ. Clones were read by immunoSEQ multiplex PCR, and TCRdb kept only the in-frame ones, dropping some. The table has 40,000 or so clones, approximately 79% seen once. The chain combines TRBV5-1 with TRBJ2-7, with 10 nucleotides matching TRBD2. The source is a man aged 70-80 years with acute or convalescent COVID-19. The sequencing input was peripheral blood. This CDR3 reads CASSWASGSNEQYF. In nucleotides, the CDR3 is TGCGCCAGCAGCTGGGCTAGCGGGAGCAACGAGCAGTACTTC.